The T cell receptor (beta chain) under discussion was sequenced for a study of blood T cell repertoires in COVID-19. Looking at the study overall: Samples representing acute and convalescent COVID-19 were sourced from the United States, Italy and Spain. Sample material is recorded as cDNA or gDNA derived from T cells, B-cell-depleted T cells, or PBMCs.

A word on this clone: The same CDR3 arises from other DNA sequences in this sample as well.

Study processing details: The assay estimated nucleated cells by amplifying reference gene primers. Assay: immunoSEQ multiplex PCR; the TCRdb copy retains only in-frame clones and omits some. V, J and clone size reflect that table, while D and trimming were determined from the DNA. The repertoire consists of about 98,000 clones, with 70% to 90% occurring once and the leading ten covering 3.5% to 5.5%. This sequence was found in a man between 70 and 80 years old with acute or convalescent COVID-19. The sequencing sample was made of peripheral blood.

The CDR3 here is CASSPLQSTDTQYF. As DNA, the CDR3 is TGTGCCAGCTCACCACTGCAGAGCACAGATACGCAGTATTTT. The chain combines TRBV18 with TRBJ2-3; D remains unclear. Germline V gene sequence: CDR1 KGHSH, CDR2 LQKENI. V was cut by 1 base and J by 0 bases, with 5 bases left in between. This CDR3 is 14 amino acids long.